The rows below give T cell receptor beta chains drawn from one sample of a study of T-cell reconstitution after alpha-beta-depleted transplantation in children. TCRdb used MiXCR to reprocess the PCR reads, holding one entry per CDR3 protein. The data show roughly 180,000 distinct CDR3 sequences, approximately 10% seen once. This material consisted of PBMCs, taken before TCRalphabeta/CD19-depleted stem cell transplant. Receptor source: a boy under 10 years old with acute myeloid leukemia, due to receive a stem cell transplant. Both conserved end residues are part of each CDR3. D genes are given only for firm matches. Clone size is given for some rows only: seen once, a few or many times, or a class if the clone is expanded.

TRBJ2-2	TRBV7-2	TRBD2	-	TGTGCCAGCAGCTTAGCAATAGCGGGGGGCCCGAGCACCGGGGAGCTGTTTTTT	CASSLAIAGGPSTGELFF
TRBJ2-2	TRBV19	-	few	TGTGCCAGTAGCGCAGGGGTGGCCGGGGAGCTGTTTTTT	CASSAGVAGELFF
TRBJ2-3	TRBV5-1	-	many	TGCGCCAGCAGCTCCGGAGGTCGGACTATCTTCACAGATACGCAGTATTTT	CASSSGGRTIFTDTQYF
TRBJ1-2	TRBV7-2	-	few	TGTGCCAGCAGCTTAGCCTATGGCTACACCTTC	CASSLAYGYTF
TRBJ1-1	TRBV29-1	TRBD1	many	TGCAGCGCCTACAGGGGAGGTGAAGCTTTCTTT	CSAYRGGEAFF
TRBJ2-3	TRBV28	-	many	TGTGCCAGCAGTTTCGGGGAAACATATCCAGATACGCAGTATTTT	CASSFGETYPDTQYF
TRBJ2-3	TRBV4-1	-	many	TGCGCCAGCAGCCAAAACAAACAGGTCTCCGTAGGCCCACTCAGCACAGATACGCAGTATTTT	CASSQNKQVSVGPLSTDTQYF
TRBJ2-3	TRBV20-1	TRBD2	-	TGCAGTGCTAGAGATCGCCAGCGGGAGACCTCGGATACGCAGTATTTT	CSARDRQRETSDTQYF
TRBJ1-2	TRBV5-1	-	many	TGCGCCAGCAGTCCGAACAGTCGCTATGGCTACACCTTC	CASSPNSRYGYTF
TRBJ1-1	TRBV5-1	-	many	TGCGCCAGCAGCTCTCAAGGGACCAACACTGAAGCTTTCTTT	CASSSQGTNTEAFF
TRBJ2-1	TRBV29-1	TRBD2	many	TGCAGCGTTCGGTCCGGACTAGACCATATTGAGCAGTTCTTC	CSVRSGLDHIEQFF
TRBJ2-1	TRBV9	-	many	TGTGCCAGCAGCTTCCGGGACTGGATATACTATGAGCAGTTCTTC	CASSFRDWIYYEQFF
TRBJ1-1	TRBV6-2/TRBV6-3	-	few	TGTGCCAGCAGCTATCCCGATATTGAAGCTTTCTTT	CASSYPDIEAFF
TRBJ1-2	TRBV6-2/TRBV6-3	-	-	TGTGCCAGCAGTTACCGAGCGGCCGGCTATGGCTACACCTTC	CASSYRAAGYGYTF
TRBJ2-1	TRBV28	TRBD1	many	TGTGCCAGCATTATGACAGGGGGAAATGAGCAGTTCTTC	CASIMTGGNEQFF
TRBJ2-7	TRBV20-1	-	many	TGCAGTGCTAGAGATCAGAGCGGACTCTTGTACGAGCAGTACTTC	CSARDQSGLLYEQYF
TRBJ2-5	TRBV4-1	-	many	TGCGCCAGCAGCTTCAGGGGCACTGGGATGACCCAGTACTTC	CASSFRGTGMTQYF
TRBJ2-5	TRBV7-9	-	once	TGTGCCAGCATCCTTGGGACGGGAGAGACCCAGTACTTC	CASILGTGETQYF
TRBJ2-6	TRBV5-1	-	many	TGCGCCAGCAGCGGACTACAGGGGTCTGGGGCCAACGTCCTGACTTTC	CASSGLQGSGANVLTF
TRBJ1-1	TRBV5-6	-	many	TGTGCCAGCAGCTTGGGGGAGGCCACTGAAGCTTTCTTT	CASSLGEATEAFF
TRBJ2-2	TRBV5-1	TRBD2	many	TGCGCCAGCAGCTGGACCGGGACTAGCGGCACCGGGGAGCTGTTTTTT	CASSWTGTSGTGELFF
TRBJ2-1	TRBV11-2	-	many	TGTGCCAGCAGCCCGATTTGGGGCACCCACAATGAGCAGTTCTTC	CASSPIWGTHNEQFF
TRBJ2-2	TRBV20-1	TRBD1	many	TGCAGTGCTAGGCAAGACAGGGTGTTGTCCGGGGAGCTGTTTTTT	CSARQDRVLSGELFF
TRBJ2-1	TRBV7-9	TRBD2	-	TGTGCCAGCAGCTCACTAGCGGGAGGGTTAGTCTTC	CASSSLAGGLVF
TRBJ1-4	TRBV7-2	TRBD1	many	TGTGCCAGCAGCTTGGGACAGACCTCAACTAATGAAAAACTGTTTTTT	CASSLGQTSTNEKLFF
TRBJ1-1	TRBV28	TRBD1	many	TGTGCCAGCAGTCCCTTAACAGGGGGCGGGATCACTGAAGCTTTCTTT	CASSPLTGGGITEAFF
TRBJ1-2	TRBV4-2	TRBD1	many	TGTGCCAGCAGCCAGGGGACAGGGGGCTTTGGCTACACCTTC	CASSQGTGGFGYTF
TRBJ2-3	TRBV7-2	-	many	TGTGCCAGCAGCTTAGGAGGGGGGGGGGCAGATACGCAGTATTTT	CASSLGGGGADTQYF
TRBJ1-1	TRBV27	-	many	TGTGCCAGCAGTGGATGGGGAATGAACACTGAAGCTTTCTTT	CASSGWGMNTEAFF
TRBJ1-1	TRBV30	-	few	TGTGCCTGGAGTGTAGGGGGTGAAGCTTTCTTT	CAWSVGGEAFF
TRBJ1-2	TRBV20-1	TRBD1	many	TGCAGTGCTAGTCGGAGCCCGGGACAGGGGGGTAATGGCTACACCTTC	CSASRSPGQGGNGYTF
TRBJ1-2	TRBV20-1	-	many	TGCAGTGCCCGCGGGGGGCTACTTGGCTACACCTTC	CSARGGLLGYTF
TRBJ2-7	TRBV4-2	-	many	TGTGCCAGCAGCCAAGATCCAGCGACCTCCTACGAGCAGTACTTC	CASSQDPATSYEQYF
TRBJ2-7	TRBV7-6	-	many	TGTGCCAGCAGCCCAGGAAGTGTGCGGGGTTACTCCTACGAGCAGTACTTC	CASSPGSVRGYSYEQYF
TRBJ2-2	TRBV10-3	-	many	TGTGCCATCAGTGAGTCAGTGGCGGTCGCCACCGGGGAGCTGTTTTTT	CAISESVAVATGELFF
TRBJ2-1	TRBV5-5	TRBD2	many	TGTGCCAGCAGAGCGCCGGGACTAGCGGGAGACAATGAGCAGTTCTTC	CASRAPGLAGDNEQFF
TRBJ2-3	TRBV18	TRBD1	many	TGTGCCAGCAAAGGACAGGAGGCCGGGGGCACAGATACGCAGTATTTT	CASKGQEAGGTDTQYF
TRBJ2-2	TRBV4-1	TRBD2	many	TGCGCCAGCAGCCTGTCCTGGGGACTAGTAGCCGGGGAGCTGTTTTTT	CASSLSWGLVAGELFF
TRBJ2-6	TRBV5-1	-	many	TGCGCCAGCAGCTTGGCCCCAACTGGGGCCAACGTCCTGACTTTC	CASSLAPTGANVLTF
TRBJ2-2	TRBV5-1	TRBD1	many	TGCGCCAGCAACCAGGACAGGCCGAACACCGGGGAGCTGTTTTTT	CASNQDRPNTGELFF
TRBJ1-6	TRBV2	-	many	TGTGCCAGCAGTGGGGGGCGGGGAACTAATTCACCCCTCCACTTT	CASSGGRGTNSPLHF
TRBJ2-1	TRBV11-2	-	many	TGTGCCAGCAGCTATGAAGCGGGACAGCATACCTACAATGAGCAGTTCTTC	CASSYEAGQHTYNEQFF
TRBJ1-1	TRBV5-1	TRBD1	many	TGCGCCAGCAGCTTGGCCGGGACAGACGGCGGGGCTTTCTTT	CASSLAGTDGGAFF
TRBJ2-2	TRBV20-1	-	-	TGCAGTGCCTTTTTCGGGAACACCGGGGAGCTGTTTTTT	CSAFFGNTGELFF
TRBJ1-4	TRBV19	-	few	TGTGCCAGTAGTGCGTGGACAGTTGCAACTAATGAAAAACTGTTTTTT	CASSAWTVATNEKLFF
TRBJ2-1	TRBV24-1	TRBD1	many	TGTGCCACCAGTGGCTCGACAGGGGGATACAATGAGCAGTTCTTC	CATSGSTGGYNEQFF
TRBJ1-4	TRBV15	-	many	TGTGCCACCAGCAGAGGAGGAGTGGGGACTGGAGAAAAACTGTTTTTT	CATSRGGVGTGEKLFF
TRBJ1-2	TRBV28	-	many	TGTGCCAGCAGTTTCTCCAGGGGACATGGCTACACCTTC	CASSFSRGHGYTF
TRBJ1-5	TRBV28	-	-	TGTGCCAGCACCGCCAGTTGGACAGCAAATCAGCCCCAGCATTTT	CASTASWTANQPQHF